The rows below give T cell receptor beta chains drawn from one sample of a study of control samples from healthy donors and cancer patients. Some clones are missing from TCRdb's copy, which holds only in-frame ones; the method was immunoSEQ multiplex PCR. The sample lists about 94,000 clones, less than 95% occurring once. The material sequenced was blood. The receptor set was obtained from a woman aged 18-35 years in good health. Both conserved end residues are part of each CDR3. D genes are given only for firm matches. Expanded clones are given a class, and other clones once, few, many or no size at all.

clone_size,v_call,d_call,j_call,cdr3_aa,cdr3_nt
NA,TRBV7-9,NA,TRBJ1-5,CASSPAQENQPQHF,TGTGCCAGCAGCCCGGCCCAGGAGAATCAGCCCCAGCATTTT
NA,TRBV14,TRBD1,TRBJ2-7,CASSEAGGIAYEQYF,TGTGCCAGCAGCGAAGCAGGGGGCATCGCCTACGAGCAGTACTTC
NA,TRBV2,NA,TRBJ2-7,CASSGRGDGDEQYF,TGTGCCAGCAGTGGGCGGGGTGACGGGGACGAGCAGTACTTC
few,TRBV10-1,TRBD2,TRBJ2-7,CASSPKGGREQYF,TGCGCCAGCAGTCCCAAGGGAGGGCGAGAGCAGTACTTC
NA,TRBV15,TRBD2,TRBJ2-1,CATALGGGRSYNEQFF,TGTGCCACCGCCCTAGGCGGGGGGCGGTCCTACAATGAGCAGTTCTTC
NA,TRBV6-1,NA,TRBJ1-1,CASSVAGWERNTEAFF,TGTGCCAGCAGTGTAGCGGGTTGGGAGAGGAACACTGAAGCTTTCTTT
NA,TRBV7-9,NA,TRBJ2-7,CASNHVTGKYEQYF,TGTGCCAGCAATCACGTCACAGGGAAATACGAGCAGTACTTC
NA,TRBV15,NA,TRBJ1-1,CATSRDTVVFEAFF,TGTGCCACCAGCAGAGATACAGTGGTGTTTGAAGCTTTCTTT
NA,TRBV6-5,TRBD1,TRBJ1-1,CASSKNRGLISEAFF,TGTGCCAGCAGTAAAAACAGGGGGCTTATTTCTGAAGCTTTCTTT
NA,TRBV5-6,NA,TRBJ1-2,CASSLAGDHTYGYTF,TGTGCCAGCAGCTTGGCGGGGGACCATACCTATGGCTACACCTTC
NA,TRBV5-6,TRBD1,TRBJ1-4,CASSFGQGGRKLFF,TGTGCCAGCAGCTTTGGACAGGGCGGTAGAAAACTGTTTTTT
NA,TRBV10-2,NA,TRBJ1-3,CASSEEGVTTIYF,TGCGCCAGCAGTGAGGAGGGGGTAACCACCATATATTTT
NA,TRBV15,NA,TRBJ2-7,CATSIGNYEQYF,TGTGCCACCAGCATAGGCAACTACGAGCAGTACTTC
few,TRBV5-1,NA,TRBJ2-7,CASSLEPFGEQYF,TGCGCCAGCAGCTTGGAGCCTTTTGGCGAGCAGTACTTC
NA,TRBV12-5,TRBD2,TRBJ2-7,CASGPGTSGEGEQYF,TGTGCTAGTGGGCCCGGGACTAGCGGGGAGGGGGAGCAGTACTTC
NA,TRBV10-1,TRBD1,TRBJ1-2,CASSEGGTIPTGYTF,TGCGCCAGCAGTGAAGGGGGCACGATTCCGACTGGCTACACCTTC
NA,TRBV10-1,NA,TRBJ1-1,CATSYSLNTEAFF,TGCGCCACCTCTTACAGCCTGAACACTGAAGCTTTCTTT
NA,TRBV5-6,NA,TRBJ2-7,CASSFGDYEQYF,TGTGCCAGCAGCTTCGGTGACTACGAGCAGTACTTC
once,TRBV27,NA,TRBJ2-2,CASSLGVTGELFF,TGTGCCAGCAGTTTAGGGGTAACCGGGGAGCTGTTTTTT
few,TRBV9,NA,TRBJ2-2,CASSLSPYTGELFF,TGTGCCAGCAGCCTCAGCCCGTACACCGGGGAGCTGTTTTTT
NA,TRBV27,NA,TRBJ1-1,CASSSSRTENTEAFF,TGTGCCAGCAGTTCTAGTCGGACAGAGAACACTGAAGCTTTCTTT
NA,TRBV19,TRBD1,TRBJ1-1,CASSIDRGGTEAFF,TGTGCCAGTAGTATCGACAGGGGAGGGACTGAAGCTTTCTTT
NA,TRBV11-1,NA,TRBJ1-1,CASSLVRAGDTEAFF,TGTGCCAGCAGCTTAGTCAGGGCCGGAGACACTGAAGCTTTCTTT
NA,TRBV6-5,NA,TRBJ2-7,CASSYSLGDGGYEQYF,TGTGCCAGCAGTTACTCGCTCGGGGACGGGGGCTACGAGCAGTACTTC
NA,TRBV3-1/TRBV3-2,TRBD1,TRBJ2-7,CASSQFGSGQGASEQYF,TGTGCCAGCAGCCAATTCGGATCGGGACAGGGGGCTTCCGAGCAGTACTTC
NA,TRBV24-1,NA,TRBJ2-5,CATSDLRETQYF,TGTGCCACCAGTGATTTGCGAGAGACCCAGTACTTC
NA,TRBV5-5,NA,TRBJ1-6,CASSNRDHNSPLHF,TGTGCCAGCAGCAACCGGGACCATAATTCACCCCTCCACTTT
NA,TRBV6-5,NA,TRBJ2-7,CASSPFYEQYF,TGTGCCAGCAGCCCGTTCTACGAGCAGTACTTC
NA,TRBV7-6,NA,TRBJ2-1,CASSREPWGAEGNEQFF,TGTGCCAGCAGCCGAGAGCCCTGGGGCGCCGAGGGGAATGAGCAGTTCTTC
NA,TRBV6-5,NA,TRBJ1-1,CASRRQGLNTEAFF,TGTGCCAGCAGACGGCAGGGATTGAACACTGAAGCTTTCTTT
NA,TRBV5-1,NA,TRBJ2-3,CASSLEGIRTDTQYF,TGCGCCAGCAGCTTGGAAGGGATAAGAACAGATACGCAGTATTTT
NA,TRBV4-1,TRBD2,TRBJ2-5,CASSFQEFLAGGVQETQYF,TGCGCCAGCAGCTTCCAGGAATTCCTAGCGGGGGGCGTACAAGAGACCCAGTACTTC
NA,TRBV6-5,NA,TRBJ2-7,CASSLGQEQYF,TGTGCCAGCAGTCTAGGACAGGAGCAGTACTTC
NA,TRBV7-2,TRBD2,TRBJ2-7,CASSSSGGVYEQYF,TGTGCCAGCAGCTCCAGCGGGGGTGTTTACGAGCAGTACTTC
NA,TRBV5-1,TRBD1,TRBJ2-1,CASSSNRGRWGNEQFF,TGCGCCAGCAGCTCCAACAGGGGGCGATGGGGCAATGAGCAGTTCTTC
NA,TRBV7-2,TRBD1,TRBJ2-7,CASAIYRGSAYEQYF,TGTGCCAGCGCAATTTACAGGGGATCAGCGTACGAGCAGTACTTC
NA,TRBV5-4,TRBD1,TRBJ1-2,CASSRDREGYTF,TGTGCCAGCAGCAGGGACAGGGAAGGCTACACCTTC
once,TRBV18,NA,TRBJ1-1,CASSQGADTEAFF,TGTGCCAGCTCACAAGGGGCGGACACTGAAGCTTTCTTT
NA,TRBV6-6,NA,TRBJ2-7,CASSYLLGSYEQYF,TGTGCCAGCAGTTACCTTTTAGGATCCTACGAGCAGTACTTC
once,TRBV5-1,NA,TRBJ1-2,CASSLTDSLYGYTF,TGCGCCAGCAGCCTGACGGACAGCCTCTATGGCTACACCTTC
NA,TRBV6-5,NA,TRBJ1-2,CASRVPGLDYGYTF,TGTGCCAGCAGGGTTCCGGGCTTGGACTATGGCTACACCTTC
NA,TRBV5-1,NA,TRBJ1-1,CASSLGGTANTEAFF,TGCGCCAGCAGCTTAGGTGGTACAGCGAACACTGAAGCTTTCTTT
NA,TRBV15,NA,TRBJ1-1,CATSRVAPKDTEAFF,TGTGCCACCAGCAGAGTGGCGCCAAAGGACACTGAAGCTTTCTTT
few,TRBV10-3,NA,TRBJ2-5,CAISDRGREETQYF,TGTGCCATCAGTGACAGGGGGCGGGAGGAGACCCAGTACTTC
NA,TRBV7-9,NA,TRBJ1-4,CASSLADDREKLFF,TGTGCCAGCAGCTTAGCCGACGATCGTGAAAAACTGTTTTTT
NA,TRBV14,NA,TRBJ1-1,CASSRDHTAEAFF,TGTGCCAGCAGCCGAGACCATACAGCTGAAGCTTTCTTT